Detailed here is one T cell receptor beta chain. As yet, its antigen is unknown. This record comes from a study of shared clonotypes between healthy human individuals. For the study at large: Each donor's CD4 naive and CD4 memory cells filled three plates apiece, CD8 naive two, and CD8 memory one. Notes on the study in general: Naive subsets, compared against memory subsets, generally had larger estimated richness values. Non-shared clonotypes had lower generation probabilities than those shared by all four donors.

Per germline, CDR1 SGDLS and CDR2 YYNGEE. V was cut by 0 bases and J by 5 bases, with 8 bases left in between. This CDR3 region has 13 residues. TCRdb's table, derived via immunoSEQ multiplex PCR, lists solely in-frame clones and lacks some. Of over a million clones in the sample, around 97% are singletons; the top ten hold roughly 1.1%. The gene calls are TRBV9 and TRBJ1-1, with no clear D. The source of this sequence is a young man in good health. Sequenced: naive CD4+ T cells sorted from blood. Sample subset: CD45RA+ positively selected. The CDR3 spells CASSVDGWTEAFF. CDR3 DNA sequence: TGTGCCAGCAGCGTAGACGGATGGACTGAAGCTTTCTTT.